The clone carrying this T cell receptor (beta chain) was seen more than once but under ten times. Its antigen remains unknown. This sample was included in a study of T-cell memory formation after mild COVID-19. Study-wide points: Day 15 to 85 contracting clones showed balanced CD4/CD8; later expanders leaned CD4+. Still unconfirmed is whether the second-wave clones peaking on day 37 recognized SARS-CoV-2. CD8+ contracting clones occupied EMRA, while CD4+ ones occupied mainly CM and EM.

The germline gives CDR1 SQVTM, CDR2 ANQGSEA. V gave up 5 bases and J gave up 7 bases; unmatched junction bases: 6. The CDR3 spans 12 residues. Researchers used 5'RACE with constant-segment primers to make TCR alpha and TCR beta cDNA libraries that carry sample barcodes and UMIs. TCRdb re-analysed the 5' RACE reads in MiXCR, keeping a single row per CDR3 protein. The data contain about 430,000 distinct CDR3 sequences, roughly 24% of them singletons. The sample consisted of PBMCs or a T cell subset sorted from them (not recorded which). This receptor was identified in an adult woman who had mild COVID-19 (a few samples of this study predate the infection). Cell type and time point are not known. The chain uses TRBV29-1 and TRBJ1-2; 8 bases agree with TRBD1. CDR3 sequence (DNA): TGCAGCGTTCATCCCGGACAGGGTGGCTACACCTTC. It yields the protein CSVHPGQGGYTF.